This section outlines one T cell receptor beta chain sequence together with its context. The entry originates in a study of cytomegalovirus exposure and HLA in healthy donors. Study as a whole: An earlier analysis found 110 million or so unique TCR beta sequences from approximately 200 million T cells.

PCR used 60 Vbeta primers and 13 Jbeta primers. Data came from immunoSEQ multiplex PCR; TCRdb stores just in-frame clones and leaves some out. The sample includes 200,000 to 250,000 clones, more than 60% of them seen just once. The ends lost 2 bases at V and 12 bases at J; junction bases unmatched: 6. This CDR3 contains 15 residues. The germline V gene encodes CDR1 SGHDT and CDR2 YYEEEE. Each donor was nominally healthy when sampled (though unrecorded immune exposures were likely). The TCR originated in a man aged 45-65 years in good health and CMV-seronegative. The chain employs TRBV5-6 and TRBJ2-1; 15 bases align to TRBD2. The sample taken for sequencing was PBMCs. The CDR3 nucleotides are TGTGCCAGCAGCTTTCGGACTAGCGGGGGGGGTACGCAGTTCTTC. Translating it yields CASSFRTSGGGTQFF. The whole variable domain, filled in from reference TRBV5-6 and TRBJ2-1, reads DAGVTQSPTHLIKTRGQQVTLRCSPKSGHDTVSWYQQALGQGPQFIFQYYEEEERQRGNFPDRFSGHQFPNYSSELNVNALLLGDSALYLCASSFRTSGGGTQFFGPGTRLTVL.